This TCR beta chain was profiled in a study of blood T cell repertoires in COVID-19. About the study: Whether acute or convalescent, the COVID-19 samples came from the United States, Italy and Spain. Nucleic acid was either cDNA or gDNA, and it came from T cells, B-cell-depleted T cells, or PBMCs.

Methods used by the authors: Cell counts per sample came from amplifying reference gene primers. Sequenced by immunoSEQ multiplex PCR; TCRdb stores in-frame clones only, minus some. V, J and clone size are those of that table, while D and trimming were read from the DNA. The sample includes over 55,000 clones, almost 85% of them seen just once. This clone has just one count. CDR3 length: 13 amino acids. Trimming shortened V by 10 bases and J by 7 bases, and 17 bases separated the two germline ends. The germline V gene encodes CDR1 LNHDA and CDR2 SQIVND (reference sequence). The V gene is TRBV19, the J gene TRBJ2-1; TRBD2 is a possible D gene (5 bases). The sample comprised peripheral blood. The sequence came from a man between 50 and 59 years old with acute or convalescent COVID-19. The DNA of the CDR3 is TGTGCCATCGGTGGGGAGTCTACGAATGAGCAGTTCTTC. Protein: CAIGGESTNEQFF.